These 21 T cell receptor beta chains share one sample of origin, sequenced in a study of cytomegalovirus exposure and HLA in healthy donors. The PCR used 60 Vbeta and 13 Jbeta primers. Generated by immunoSEQ multiplex PCR, the TCRdb table keeps only in-frame clones and is missing some. The sample carries roughly 200,000 clones, about 80% recorded once. The sample was PBMCs. The receptors originated from a boy under 18 in good health and CMV-seronegative.

This clone was picked up a small number of times. The chain has TRBV7-3 and TRBJ2-3; 11 bases agree with TRBD2. From germline, CDR1 is SGHTA and CDR2 FQGTGA. CDR3 length: 17 residues. V lost 1 base to trimming and J lost 2 bases; unmatched junction nucleotides: 5. The CDR3: CASSLRAGLAATDTQYF. CDR3 DNA sequence: TGTGCCAGCAGCTTAAGGGCGGGACTAGCGGCCACAGATACGCAGTATTTT. The variable domain in full, completed from reference TRBV7-3 and TRBJ2-3, reads GAGVSQTPSNKVTEKGKYVELRCDPISGHTALYWYRQSLGQGPEFLIYFQGTGAADDSGLPNDRFFAVRPEGSVSTLKIQRTERGDSAVYLCASSLRAGLAATDTQYFGPGTRLTVL.

Here the CDR3 DNA reads TGTGCCAGCAGCTTAGGGGCGACAGAGGCCTATGGCTACACCTTC. Amino acid sequence: CASSLGATEAYGYTF. The rearrangement uses TRBV7-2 and TRBJ1-2, with a tentative D call TRBD1 (5 bases). The CDR3 is made up of 15 amino acids. Germline CDR1 SGHTA, CDR2 FQGNSA. Trimming cost V 1 base and J 4 bases, with 13 bases left between them.

This sequence joins TRBV23-1 and TRBJ1-1; D is ambiguous. TRBV23-1 is sorted into the ORF group, with uncertain function. The CDR3 contains 15 residues. The ends were cut back, 4 bases at V and 4 bases at J, with 16 bases in the middle. The CDR3 DNA reads as TGCGCCAGCAGTCGGCGGGCCCTTTTAGTCACTGAAGCTTTCTTT. Translation: CASSRRALLVTEAFF.

This chain links TRBV6-5 with TRBJ1-2; no clear D gene. The germline V gene has CDR1 MNHEY and CDR2 SVGAGI. The CDR3 loop spans 14 amino acids. Trimming took 1 base from V and 4 from J, leaving 10 bases between them. CDR3 bases: TGTGCCAGCAGTTACTTAGATCTCCGCTATGGCTACACCTTC. Residues: CASSYLDLRYGYTF.

This clone turned up a few times. J is TRBJ2-7 and V is TRBV11-3, with unresolved D. The CDR3 extends over 14 amino acids. The germline V gene encodes CDR1 SGHNT and CDR2 YENEEA. Trimming took 5 bases from V and 2 from J, leaving 13 bases between them. CDR3 region: CASSPAAATYEQYF. The CDR3 nucleotides read TGTGCCAGCAGCCCCGCTGCGGCCACCTACGAGCAGTACTTC.

The rearrangement joins TRBV6-6 to TRBJ2-5, with D perhaps matching TRBD1 (6 bases). Germline loops: CDR1 MNHNY, CDR2 SVGAGI (reference sequence). The CDR3 contains 14 residues. Trimming shortened V by 2 bases and J by 1 base, and 8 bases separated the two germline ends. The CDR3 loop is CASSYPDSQETQYF. The CDR3 coding sequence is TGTGCCAGCAGTTACCCGGACAGCCAAGAGACCCAGTACTTC.

This clone showed up just a few times. Here the CDR3 reads CASSLSNNRDRLFYNEQFF. The CDR3 nucleotides read TGTGCCAGCAGTTTATCGAACAACCGAGACAGGCTTTTTTACAATGAGCAGTTCTTC. The chain employs TRBV27 and TRBJ2-1; a possible D gene is TRBD1 (6 bases). The germline V gene encodes CDR1 MNHEY and CDR2 SMNVEV (reference sequence). V was shortened by 0 bases and J by 4 bases, with 22 bases between the two germline ends. The CDR3 is made up of 19 amino acids.

The chain couples TRBV7-9 to TRBJ1-2; possibly TRBD1 for D (6 bases). The CDR3 length is 17 residues. Looked up from germline, CDR1 is SEHNR and CDR2 is FQNEAQ (reference sequence). The V gene lost 5 bases and the J gene lost 1 base, with 20 bases spanning the gap. CDR3 amino acids: CASSTDFDRIFNYGYTF. The CDR3 DNA follows: TGTGCCAGCAGCACGGACTTCGACAGGATTTTTAACTATGGCTACACCTTC.

V gene TRBV6-1 combines with J gene TRBJ1-5; no firm D call. Germline V gives CDR1 MNHNS, CDR2 SASEGT. The CDR3 is 17 residues long. V shed 3 bases and J shed 0 bases, with 15 bases lying between them. CDR3 protein: CASSERATPPSNQPQHF. The CDR3 coding sequence is TGTGCCAGCAGTGAGCGGGCTACCCCCCCTAGCAATCAGCCCCAGCATTTT.

This clone was counted a single time. This chain links TRBV19 with TRBJ1-5, with 10 bases aligning to TRBD1. The CDR3 has 16 residues. V shed 2 bases, J shed 6 bases, and the junction held 7 bases outside the gene matches. Germline values: CDR1 LNHDA, CDR2 SQIVND (reference sequence). The CDR3 loop reads CASSIKETGGVQPQHF. CDR3 sequence (DNA): TGTGCCAGTAGTATAAAGGAGACAGGGGGCGTTCAGCCCCAGCATTTT.

This clone was seen just once. The junction departs from the called germline gene at one end, perhaps through a read error. This CDR3 is also generated by other DNA sequences in the sample. The chain uses TRBV2 and TRBJ2-1; 9 nucleotides line up with TRBD2. The CDR3 extends over 13 amino acids. Looked up from germline, CDR1 is SNHLY and CDR2 is FYNNEI. CDR3 sequence: CASSAGLANEQFF. CDR3 sequence (DNA): TGCGCCAGCAGTGCGGGACTAGCTAATGAGCAGTTCTTC.

The chain links TRBV9 to TRBJ2-6, with 9 bases matching TRBD2. The CDR3 has 18 amino acids. Germline loops: CDR1 SGDLS, CDR2 YYNGEE. V trimming: 5 bases; J trimming: 0 bases; junction bases outside the gene matches: 9. CDR3 sequence reads: CASSERLADDSGANVLTF. The CDR3 DNA reads as TGTGCCAGCAGTGAACGACTAGCGGATGACTCTGGGGCCAACGTCCTGACTTTC.

This rearrangement joins TRBV30 to TRBJ2-7; D is undetermined. Trimming took 5 bases from V and 3 from J, leaving 8 bases between them. The CDR3 has 11 amino acids. CDR1 and CDR2 from the germline V gene are GTSNPN and SVGIG (reference sequence). The DNA of the CDR3 is TGTGCCTGGGGCCCGATCTACGAGCAGTACTTC. It specifies CAWGPIYEQYF.

V is TRBV29-1 and J is TRBJ1-1; D unclear. V shed 6 bases and J shed 0 bases, with 11 bases lying between them. The germline V gene encodes CDR1 SQVTM and CDR2 ANQGSEA. The CDR3 is 13 amino acids. The CDR3 DNA follows: TGCAGCGTAGAGACACGTCTGAACACTGAAGCTTTCTTT. Amino acid sequence: CSVETRLNTEAFF.

This clone showed up just once. The chain has TRBV7-6 and TRBJ1-2; D possibly corresponds to TRBD1 (5 bases). From germline, CDR1 is SGHVS and CDR2 FNYEAQ. The CDR3 has 14 residues. V lost 5 bases and J 5 bases, leaving 15 bases between the germline ends. The chain's CDR3 is CASSPRGAEYGYTF. The CDR3 region has the DNA TGTGCCAGCAGCCCCCGTGGGGCGGAGTATGGCTACACCTTC.

This sequence joins TRBV10-3 and TRBJ2-7; 13 bases match TRBD2. This CDR3 region has 12 residues. V lost 11 bases, J lost 6 bases, and 4 bases stayed unmatched. In germline, CDR1 is ENHRY, CDR2 SYGVKD. CDR3 region: CAATSGRVEQYF. The DNA of the CDR3 is TGTGCCGCTACTAGCGGGAGGGTCGAGCAGTACTTC.

J is TRBJ1-4 and V is TRBV5-1, with D hard to call. Trimming left V 4 bases short and J 8 bases short, with 18 bases between. Germline V gene lookup returns CDR1 SGHRS and CDR2 YFSETQ. The CDR3 contains 15 residues. DNA for the CDR3: TGCGCCAGCAGCCCGGGAGGGTCTTGGCTCGAAAAACTGTTTTTT. Translating it yields CASSPGGSWLEKLFF.

This chain uses TRBV27 with TRBJ2-1, with a possible D match to TRBD1 (5 bases). The CDR3 has 14 residues. Trimming shortened V by 3 bases and J by 7 bases, and 13 bases separated the two germline ends. Per the germline V gene, CDR1 is MNHEY and CDR2 is SMNVEV (reference sequence). CDR3 DNA: TGTGCCAGCAGTTTTAGGACCGCAGGGAATGAGCAGTTCTTC. Translating it yields CASSFRTAGNEQFF.

The chain uses TRBV6-5 and TRBJ1-2; possibly TRBD1 for D (6 bases). The CDR3 runs 14 residues. The V gene's germline CDR1 is MNHEY and CDR2 SVGAGI. V dropped 6 bases and J dropped 7 bases, with 18 bases sitting between them. In nucleotides, the CDR3 is TGTGCCAGCAGGGACCCAAGGGGGACGGGTGGCTACACCTTC. Protein: CASRDPRGTGGYTF.

Points on this clone: An end of the junction differs from the germline gene, which may be a read error. This chain joins TRBV10-3 and TRBJ1-3; no reliable D call. This CDR3 is built from 16 residues. CDR1 is ENHRY, CDR2 SYGVKD, per germline. The chain's CDR3 is CATSESREELGNTIYF. CDR3 coding DNA: TGTGCCACCAGTGAGTCTAGGGAGGAACTTGGAAACACCATATATTTT.

The V call is TRBV28, the J call TRBJ1-2; no clear D gene. The CDR3 is 13 amino acids. V lost 2 bases to trimming and J lost 4 bases, with 8 bases between them. Germline V gene data show CDR1 as MDHEN and CDR2 as SYDVKM. The CDR3 spells CASSLVPGYGYTF. The DNA for the CDR3 is TGTGCCAGCAGTTTAGTTCCCGGCTATGGCTACACCTTC.